These 11 T cell receptor beta chains were sequenced from one sample in a study of shared clonotypes between healthy human individuals. Measured with immunoSEQ multiplex PCR; TCRdb has only the in-frame clones, and not every one. The repertoire has about 1.1 million clones, 77% of them found once; the top ten carry 0.89%. Sequencing used memory CD4+ T cells from PBMCs. Subset indicated: CD45RA-negative fraction. These receptors were obtained from a man aged 18 to 29 in good health. Some clones in this sample may be carry-over from other donors' samples.

The chain uses TRBV9 and TRBJ2-1; possible D gene TRBD2, 6 bases. This CDR3 spans 17 amino acids. The germline gives CDR1 SGDLS, CDR2 YYNGEE. Trimming took 4 bases from V and 6 from J, leaving 23 bases between them. The CDR3 sequence: CASSSGLRLDGGNEQFF. The CDR3, as DNA: TGTGCCAGCAGCTCGGGACTTAGGTTAGACGGGGGCAATGAGCAGTTCTTC.

On this clone itself: The CDR3 carries no conserved terminal phenylalanine or tryptophan, so it likely arises from a read error. The DNA is omitted, as the CDR3 cannot be located on it reliably, and the CDR3 follows TCRdb's listing. This chain joins TRBV7-9 and TRBJ1-2; the tabulated D call, TRBD1, remains unverified against the DNA. A total of 11 residues make up the CDR3, ends included. Germline V gene data show CDR1 as SEHNR and CDR2 as FQNEAQ (reference sequence). The CDR3 loop is CASSLGGAGAL.

This rearrangement joins TRBV5-4 to TRBJ2-2; 10 bases match TRBD2. V dropped 4 bases and J dropped 6; count of bases not matched to a gene: 9. The CDR3 consists of 16 residues. The germline CDR1 and CDR2 sequences are SGHNT and YYREEE (reference sequence). CDR3 sequence: CASSPSSGRAAGELFF. CDR3 DNA: TGTGCCAGCAGCCCCTCTAGCGGGAGAGCGGCCGGGGAGCTGTTTTTT.

This chain connects TRBV30 to TRBJ2-2, with 8 bases that match TRBD2. Germline trimming cut 3 bases from V and 7 bases from J; bases unmatched to any gene: 4. The CDR3 has 13 amino acids. Germline V gene data show CDR1 as GTSNPN and CDR2 as SVGIG (reference sequence). The CDR3, as DNA: TGTGCCTGGAGCGGGAGGGTAGGCGGGGAGCTGTTTTTT. Amino acids: CAWSGRVGGELFF.

The V call is TRBV6-1, the J call TRBJ2-2; a possible D gene is TRBD1 (6 bases). The CDR3 is 15 amino acids. Trimming shortened V by 5 bases and J by 3 bases, and 13 bases separated the two germline ends. The germline V gene encodes CDR1 MNHNS and CDR2 SASEGT. CDR3 residues: CASSPGTSDTGELFF. DNA of the CDR3: TGTGCCAGCAGTCCCGGGACATCCGACACCGGGGAGCTGTTTTTT.

The V and J genes are TRBV5-1 and TRBJ2-5; 7 bases match TRBD2. CDR1 and CDR2 from the germline V gene are SGHRS and YFSETQ. The V and J ends lost 1 base and 5 bases, in that order; junction bases with no gene match: 2. The length of the CDR3 is 13 residues. CDR3 coding DNA: TGCGCCAGCAGCTTGTGGGGGGGTGAGACCCAGTACTTC. Amino acids: CASSLWGGETQYF.

The chain carries TRBV7-9 and TRBJ2-5; D not certain. Per the germline V gene, CDR1 is SEHNR and CDR2 is FQNEAQ (reference sequence). The CDR3 covers 15 residues. The V end lost 1 base, the J end lost 2 bases, and 11 bases lay between the germline ends. CDR3 in amino acids: CASSLGLAGQETQYF. Written as DNA, the CDR3 is TGTGCCAGCAGCTTAGGTCTTGCAGGTCAAGAGACCCAGTACTTC. The whole variable domain, remainder taken from reference TRBV7-9 and TRBJ2-5, is DTGVSQNPRHKITKRGQNVTFRCDPISEHNRLYWYRQTLGQGPEFLTYFQNEAQLEKSRLLSDRFSAERPKGSFSTLEIQRTEQGDSAMYLCASSLGLAGQETQYFGPGTRLLVL.

The CDR3, as DNA: TGTGCCTGGAGTGTTAGGAGGAAAGATGAGCAGTTCTTC. Translating it yields CAWSVRRKDEQFF. This rearrangement joins TRBV30 to TRBJ2-1; D perhaps matches TRBD2 (5 bases). The V and J ends lost 0 bases and 8 bases respectively, with 11 bases between them. This CDR3 has 13 residues. Germline CDR1 is GTSNPN and CDR2 is SVGIG (reference sequence).

J is TRBJ2-7 and V is TRBV11-2; TRBD2 matches at 13 bases. The CDR3 consists of 14 residues. The germline CDR1 and CDR2 sequences are SGHAT and FQNNGV. The V gene end was trimmed by 5 bases and the J gene end by 7 bases; junction bases not matched to a gene: 5. CDR3 loop: CASSLGGLAGEQYF. CDR3 nucleotides: TGTGCCAGCAGCCTAGGGGGACTAGCGGGGGAGCAGTACTTC.

As regards this clone: A read error may be the cause here, since a much bigger clone is one base away. The genes are TRBV4-1 and TRBJ2-6, with a possible D match to TRBD1 (5 bases). The germline V gene has CDR1 MGHRA and CDR2 YSYEKL. CDR3 length: 14 residues. The CDR3 sequence is CASSQDSGANVPTF. For the CDR3, the DNA is TGCGCCAGCAGCCAAGATTCTGGGGCCAACGTCCCGACTTTC.

The J gene is TRBJ1-1, the V gene TRBV5-1; TRBD1 agrees at 7 bases. With 4 bases clipped from V and 3 bases from J, the junction kept 6 bases outside the gene matches. This CDR3 region has 14 residues. Germline V gene data show CDR1 as SGHRS and CDR2 as YFSETQ. CDR3 sequence reads: CASSPTQGDTEAFF. The CDR3 bases are TGCGCCAGCAGCCCAACCCAGGGGGACACTGAAGCTTTCTTT.